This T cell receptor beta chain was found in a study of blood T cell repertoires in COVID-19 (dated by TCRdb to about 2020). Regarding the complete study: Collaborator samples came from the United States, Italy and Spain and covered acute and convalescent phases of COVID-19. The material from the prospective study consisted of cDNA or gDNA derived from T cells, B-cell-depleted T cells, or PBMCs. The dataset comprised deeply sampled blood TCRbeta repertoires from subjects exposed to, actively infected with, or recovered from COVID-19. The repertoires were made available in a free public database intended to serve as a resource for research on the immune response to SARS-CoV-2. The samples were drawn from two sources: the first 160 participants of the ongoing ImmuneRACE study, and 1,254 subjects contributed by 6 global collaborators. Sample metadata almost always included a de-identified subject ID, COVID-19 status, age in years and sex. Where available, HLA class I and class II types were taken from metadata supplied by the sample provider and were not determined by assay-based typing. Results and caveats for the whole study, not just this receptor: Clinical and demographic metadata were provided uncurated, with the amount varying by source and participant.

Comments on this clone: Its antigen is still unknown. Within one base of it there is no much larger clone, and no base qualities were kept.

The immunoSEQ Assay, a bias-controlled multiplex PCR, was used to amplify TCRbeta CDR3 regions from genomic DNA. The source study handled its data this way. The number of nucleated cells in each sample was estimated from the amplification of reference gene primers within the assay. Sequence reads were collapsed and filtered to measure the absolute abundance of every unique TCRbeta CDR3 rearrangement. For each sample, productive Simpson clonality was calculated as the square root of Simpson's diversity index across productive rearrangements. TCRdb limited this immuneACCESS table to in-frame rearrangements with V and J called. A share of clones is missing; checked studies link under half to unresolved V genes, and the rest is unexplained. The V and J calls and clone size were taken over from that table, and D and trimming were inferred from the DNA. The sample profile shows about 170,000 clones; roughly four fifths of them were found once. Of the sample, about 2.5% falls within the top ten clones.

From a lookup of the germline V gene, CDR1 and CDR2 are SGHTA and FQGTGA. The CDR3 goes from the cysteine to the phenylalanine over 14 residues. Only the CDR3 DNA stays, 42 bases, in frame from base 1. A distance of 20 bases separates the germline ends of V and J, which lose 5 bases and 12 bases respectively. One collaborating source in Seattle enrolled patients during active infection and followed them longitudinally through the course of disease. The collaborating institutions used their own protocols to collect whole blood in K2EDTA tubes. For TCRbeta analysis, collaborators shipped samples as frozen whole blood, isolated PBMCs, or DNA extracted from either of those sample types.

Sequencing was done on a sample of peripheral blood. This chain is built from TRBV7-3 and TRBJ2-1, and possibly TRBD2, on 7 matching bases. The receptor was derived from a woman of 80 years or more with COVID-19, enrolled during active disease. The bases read TGTGCCAGCAGCCCCCGGCTAGCGGAGGGGGGGCAGTTCTTC. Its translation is CASSPRLAEGGQFF.